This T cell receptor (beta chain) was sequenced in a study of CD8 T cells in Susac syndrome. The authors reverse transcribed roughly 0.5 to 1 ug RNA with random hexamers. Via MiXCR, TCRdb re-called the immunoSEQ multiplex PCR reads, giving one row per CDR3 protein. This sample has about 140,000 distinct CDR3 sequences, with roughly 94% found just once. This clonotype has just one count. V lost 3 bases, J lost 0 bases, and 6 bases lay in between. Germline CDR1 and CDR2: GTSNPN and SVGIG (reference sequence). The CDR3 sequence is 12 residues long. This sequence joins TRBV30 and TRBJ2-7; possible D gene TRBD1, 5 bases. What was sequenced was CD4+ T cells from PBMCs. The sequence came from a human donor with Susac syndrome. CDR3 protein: CAWSRASYEQYF. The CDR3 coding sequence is TGTGCCTGGAGCAGGGCCTCCTACGAGCAGTACTTC.